The clone carrying this T cell receptor (beta chain) has ten or more counts. Amplified regions were TCR beta CDR3 sequences from RNA transcripts. With the HTBI primer set, the TCR CDR3 went through a first round of RT-PCR. In TCRdb, the multiplex PCR reads were re-called with MiXCR into one record per CDR3 protein. Of over 500,000 distinct CDR3 sequences listed, around 15% were seen once; the top ten hold approximately 15%. This CDR3 has 15 residues. Germline V gives CDR1 MDHEN, CDR2 SYDVKM. V lost 3 bases, J lost 4 bases, and 16 bases lay in between. This entry comes from a study of T cells in Graves' hyperthyroidism and ophthalmopathy. Study summary: Peripheral blood was collected at initial diagnosis, before any treatment.

The sequencing sample was made of blood. The TCR comes from a woman aged 35 to 49 with Graves' hyperthyroidism. The J gene is TRBJ2-7, the V gene TRBV28; D ambiguous. CDR3 in DNA: TGTGCCAGCAGTTTTTCCCCTGACGTGGGGTACGAGCAGTACTTC. It specifies CASSFSPDVGYEQYF.